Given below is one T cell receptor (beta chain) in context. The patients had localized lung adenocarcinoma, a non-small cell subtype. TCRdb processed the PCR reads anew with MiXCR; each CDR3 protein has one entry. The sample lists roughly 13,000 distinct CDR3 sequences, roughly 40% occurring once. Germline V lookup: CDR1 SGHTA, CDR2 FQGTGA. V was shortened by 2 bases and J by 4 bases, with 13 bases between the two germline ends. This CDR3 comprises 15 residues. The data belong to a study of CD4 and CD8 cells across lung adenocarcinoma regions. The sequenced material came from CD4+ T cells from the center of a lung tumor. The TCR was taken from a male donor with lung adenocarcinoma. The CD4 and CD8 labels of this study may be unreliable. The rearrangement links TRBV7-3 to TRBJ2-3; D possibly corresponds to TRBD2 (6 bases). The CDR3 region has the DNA TGTGCCAGCAGCTTAGTCGGGAGCATCGCAGATACGCAGTATTTT. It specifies CASSLVGSIADTQYF.